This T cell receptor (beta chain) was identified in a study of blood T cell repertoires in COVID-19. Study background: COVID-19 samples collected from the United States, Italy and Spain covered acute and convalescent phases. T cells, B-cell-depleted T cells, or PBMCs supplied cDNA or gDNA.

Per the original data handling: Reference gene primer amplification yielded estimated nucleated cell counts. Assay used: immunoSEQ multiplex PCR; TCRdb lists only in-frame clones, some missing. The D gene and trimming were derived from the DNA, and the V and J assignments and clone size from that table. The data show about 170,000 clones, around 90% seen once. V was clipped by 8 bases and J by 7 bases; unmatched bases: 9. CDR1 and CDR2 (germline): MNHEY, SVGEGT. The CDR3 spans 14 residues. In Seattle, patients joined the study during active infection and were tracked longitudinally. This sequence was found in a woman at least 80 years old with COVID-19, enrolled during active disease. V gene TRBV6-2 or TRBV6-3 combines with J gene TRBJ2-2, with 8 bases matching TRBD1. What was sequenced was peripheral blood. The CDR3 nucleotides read TGTGCCAGCGGCCAAGACAGGGGATACGGGGAGCTGTTTTTT. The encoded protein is CASGQDRGYGELFF.